Each of the 9 T cell receptor beta chains below was sequenced from the same sample in a study of cytomegalovirus exposure and HLA in healthy donors. Primers: 60 Vbeta forward and 13 Jbeta reverse. The method was immunoSEQ multiplex PCR; TCRdb's version includes in-frame clones alone and lacks a portion of them. This sample's table has tens of thousands of clones. Sequenced sample: PBMCs. Every receptor here comes from a woman in her 30s in good health and CMV-seronegative.

The V call is TRBV19, the J call TRBJ1-1; 8 bases fit TRBD1. V shed 5 bases and J 5 bases; nucleotides not matched to a gene: 10. CDR1 and CDR2 (germline): LNHDA, SQIVND (reference sequence). CDR3 length: 15 amino acids. The CDR3 nucleotides read TGTGCCAGTAGTTTCCAGGGGGCCGGAAGGACTGAAGCTTTCTTT. Translation: CASSFQGAGRTEAFF.

V and J are TRBV2 and TRBJ2-5; D is possibly TRBD2 (5 bases). V dropped 7 bases and J dropped 5 bases, with 8 bases sitting between them. Germline V lookup: CDR1 SNHLY, CDR2 FYNNEI. The CDR3 is 11 residues long. This chain's CDR3 is CASKGGETQYF. In DNA, the CDR3 is TGTGCCAGCAAAGGCGGGGAGACCCAGTACTTC. Full variable domain (missing parts from reference TRBV2 and TRBJ2-5): EPEVTQTPSHQVTQMGQEVILRCVPISNHLYFYWYRQILGQKVEFLVSFYNNEISEKSEIFDDQFSVERPDGSNFTLKIRSTKLEDSAMYFCASKGGETQYFGPGTRLLVL.

The J gene is TRBJ2-1, the V gene TRBV2; TRBD2 matches at 14 bases. The CDR3 is made up of 14 amino acids. The V gene's germline CDR1 is SNHLY and CDR2 FYNNEI. V lost 8 bases and J lost 10; bases outside the gene matches: 7. The CDR3 spells CASLGLAGAGEQFF. In nucleotides, the CDR3 is TGTGCCAGCTTGGGACTAGCGGGGGCAGGGGAGCAGTTCTTC.

The rearrangement links TRBV19 to TRBJ1-2, with TRBD1 as a possible D gene (6 bases). The CDR3 consists of 14 residues. V was cut by 4 bases and J by 7 bases, with 16 bases left in between. The germline gives CDR1 LNHDA, CDR2 SQIVND (reference sequence). The DNA of the CDR3 is TGTGCCAGTAGTACACAGGGTCGAGGTGGTGGCTACACCTTC. Its translation is CASSTQGRGGGYTF.

The V call is TRBV29-1, the J call TRBJ1-2; D possibly corresponds to TRBD1 (6 bases). V gave up 7 bases and J gave up 4 bases, with 19 bases separating them. The CDR3 extends over 14 amino acids. The V gene's germline CDR1 is SQVTM and CDR2 ANQGSEA. In DNA, the CDR3 is TGCAGCGCCAGTCAGACAGGTGGCGGCTATGGCTACACCTTC. This gives the protein CSASQTGGGYGYTF.

The chain links TRBV2 to TRBJ2-5, with 8 bases identical to TRBD1. Near its end, the DNA agrees better with TRBJ2-7, so the J call may be wrong. Germline CDR1 and CDR2: SNHLY and FYNNEI. The CDR3 totals 12 residues. Here the CDR3 reads CASRDRIYEQYF. The DNA of the CDR3 is TGTGCCAGCCGGGACAGGATCTACGAGCAGTACTTC.

This chain uses TRBV27 with TRBJ2-3; 10 bases agree with TRBD2. V shed 10 bases and J 5 bases; nucleotides not matched to a gene: 6. Germline V lookup: CDR1 MNHEY, CDR2 SMNVEV (reference sequence). CDR3 length: 13 amino acids. The CDR3, as DNA: TGTGCCACTCGACCTAGCGGGGGAGATACGCAGTATTTT. This translates into CATRPSGGDTQYF.

A word on this clone: The junction departs from germline at one end; a sequencing error may be responsible. V gene TRBV6-5 combines with J gene TRBJ1-6; 7 bases align to TRBD1. This CDR3 has 14 residues. Germline V gene sequence: CDR1 MNHEY, CDR2 SVGAGI. The CDR3 reads CASSYGQDNSPLPF. In nucleotides, the CDR3 is TGTGCCAGCAGCTACGGACAGGATAATTCACCCCTCCCCTTT.

This chain links TRBV7-9 with TRBJ2-1; 13 bases map to TRBD2. Trimming removed 3 bases from V and 3 bases from J; junction bases left unmatched: 5. This CDR3 comprises 17 residues. Germline lookup yields CDR1 SEHNR and CDR2 FQNEAQ (reference sequence). The CDR3 loop is CASSLGLAGTIYNEQFF. In nucleotides, the CDR3 is TGTGCCAGCAGCTTGGGACTAGCGGGGACCATCTACAATGAGCAGTTCTTC.